These 26 T cell receptor beta chains were all obtained from the same sample, sequenced in a study of cytomegalovirus exposure and HLA in healthy donors. The primer mix had 60 Vbeta and 13 Jbeta primers. Profiling relied on immunoSEQ multiplex PCR, and the TCRdb table lists in-frame clones only, not all of them. The repertoire has around 150,000 clones, around three fifths of them found once; the top ten carry over 2.5%. The sequenced sample was PBMCs. The receptors here all came from a woman aged 25 to 39 in good health and CMV-seropositive.

The chain employs TRBV11-2 and TRBJ1-1, with D unclear. The CDR3 is 13 residues long. Germline V gene sequence: CDR1 SGHAT, CDR2 FQNNGV. Trimming took 1 base from V and 1 from J, leaving 4 bases between them. The DNA of the CDR3 is TGTGCCAGCAGCTTAGCGGGGAACACTGAAGCTTTCTTT. It yields the protein CASSLAGNTEAFF. The full variable domain, its missing parts supplied by reference TRBV11-2 and TRBJ1-1, is EAGVAQSPRYKIIEKRQSVAFWCNPISGHATLYWYQQILGQGPKLLIQFQNNGVVDDSQLPKDRFSAERLKGVDSTLKIQPAKLEDSAVYLCASSLAGNTEAFFGQGTRLTVV.

A few counts support this clone. The chain has TRBV6-5 and TRBJ1-5; possible D gene TRBD1, 6 bases. The CDR3 runs to 14 residues. Trimming took 2 bases from V and 5 from J, leaving 10 bases between them. Germline CDR1 reads MNHEY; CDR2 reads SVGAGI. The CDR3 nucleotides are TGTGCCAGCAGTTACAGACAGGACGATCAGCCCCAGCATTTT. Its protein product is CASSYRQDDQPQHF.

The rearrangement links TRBV6-4 to TRBJ1-2, with a tentative D call TRBD1 (6 bases). Trimming stripped 5 bases from V and 4 bases from J, with 17 bases between. CDR3 length equals 15 residues. The germline gives CDR1 MRHNA, CDR2 SNTAGT. This CDR3 is CASSRYGQSGYGYTF. The DNA for the CDR3 is TGTGCCAGCAGTCGGTATGGACAGTCAGGCTATGGCTACACCTTC.

This clone occurred once. V gene TRBV5-4 combines with J gene TRBJ1-1, with 7 bases aligning to TRBD1. Germline values: CDR1 SGHNT, CDR2 YYREEE (reference sequence). The CDR3 spans 14 residues. With 2 bases clipped from V and 4 bases from J, the junction kept 5 bases outside the gene matches. CDR3 sequence: CASSLSAGGTEAFF. In DNA, the CDR3 is TGTGCCAGCAGCTTAAGTGCAGGGGGCACTGAAGCTTTCTTT.

The chain couples TRBV6-1 to TRBJ1-2; D unclear. Per the germline V gene, CDR1 is MNHNS and CDR2 is SASEGT. The CDR3 has 14 amino acids. V gave up 6 bases and J gave up 0 bases, with 11 bases separating them. This CDR3 reads CASSAGISNYGYTF. The CDR3 coding sequence is TGTGCCAGCAGCGCCGGGATCTCTAACTATGGCTACACCTTC.

This clone was counted a few times. This CDR3 is also generated by other DNA sequences in the sample. The chain joins TRBV9 to TRBJ2-1; no reliable D call. V lost 0 bases and J lost 6, with 4 bases in between. This CDR3 has 12 amino acids. CDR1 and CDR2 from the germline V gene are SGDLS and YYNGEE. The CDR3, as DNA: TGTGCCAGCAGCGTAGCAGGCAATGAGCAGTTCTTC. Protein product: CASSVAGNEQFF.

This clone was seen a few times. The rearrangement joins TRBV18 to TRBJ1-1, with D uncertain. The CDR3 has 16 amino acids. V lost 3 bases and J lost 4, with 18 bases in between. Germline V gene data show CDR1 as KGHSH and CDR2 as LQKENI. CDR3 loop: CASSPNAGLKGTEAFF. The CDR3 nucleotides are TGTGCCAGCTCACCCAACGCGGGGTTGAAGGGCACTGAAGCTTTCTTT.

The V and J genes are TRBV4-1 and TRBJ2-1; 9 bases fit TRBD2. The CDR3 loop spans 17 amino acids. J was trimmed by 7 bases and V by 3 bases; bases with no gene match: 13. Germline V gene sequence: CDR1 MGHRA, CDR2 YSYEKL. CDR3 sequence (DNA): TGCGCCAGCAGCCAGGCTATGGGGAAGCGGGAGGCTAATGAGCAGTTCTTC. Protein: CASSQAMGKREANEQFF.

This chain links TRBV5-4 with TRBJ2-1; a possible D gene is TRBD2 (5 bases). This CDR3 region has 13 residues. From germline, CDR1 is SGHNT and CDR2 YYREEE (reference sequence). Trimming stripped 0 bases from V and 12 bases from J, with 13 bases between. The CDR3 loop is CASSLGLDLGQFF. Written as DNA, the CDR3 is TGTGCCAGCAGCTTGGGGCTGGACTTGGGGCAGTTCTTC. The full variable domain, completed using reference TRBV5-4 and TRBJ2-1, is ETGVTQSPTHLIKTRGQQVTLRCSSQSGHNTVSWYQQALGQGPQFIFQYYREEENGRGNFPPRFSGLQFPNYSSELNVNALELDDSALYLCASSLGLDLGQFFGPGTRLTVL.

This clone has a handful of counts. The V gene is TRBV5-1, the J gene TRBJ1-3, with D perhaps matching TRBD1 (5 bases). This CDR3 has 14 residues. The germline V and J ends were trimmed by 5 bases and 8 bases, with 17 bases remaining between them. Germline V gives CDR1 SGHRS, CDR2 YFSETQ. CDR3 residues: CASRPRGCMDTIYF. In DNA, the CDR3 is TGCGCCAGCAGGCCGCGGGGCTGTATGGACACCATATATTTT. The whole variable domain, filled in from reference TRBV5-1 and TRBJ1-3, reads KAGVTQTPRYLIKTRGQQVTLSCSPISGHRSVSWYQQTPGQGLQFLFEYFSETQRNKGNFPGRFSGRQFSNSRSEMNVSTLELGDSALYLCASRPRGCMDTIYFGEGSWLTVV.

V is TRBV6-4 and J is TRBJ2-3, with D perhaps matching TRBD1 (6 bases). This CDR3 spans 12 amino acids. Trimming cost V 8 bases and J 4 bases, with 10 bases left between them. Germline values: CDR1 MRHNA, CDR2 SNTAGT. CDR3 nucleotides: TGTGCCAGCTGGGGGCCAGCAGATACGCAGTATTTT. This encodes CASWGPADTQYF.

This clone was counted a few times. The rearrangement uses TRBV6-1 and TRBJ1-1; D might be TRBD1 (5 bases). V was trimmed by 7 bases and J by 1 base, leaving 13 bases between them. Per the germline V gene, CDR1 is MNHNS and CDR2 is SASEGT. This CDR3 is 14 amino acids long. CDR3 sequence reads: CASTTPGGNTEAFF. The CDR3 bases are TGTGCCAGCACTACACCGGGGGGGAACACTGAAGCTTTCTTT.

This clone was counted between two and nine times. The chain has TRBV29-1 and TRBJ1-4; D perhaps matches TRBD1 (5 bases). In germline, CDR1 is SQVTM, CDR2 ANQGSEA. V was cut by 4 bases and J by 3 bases, with 9 bases left in between. CDR3 length equals 13 residues. CDR3 sequence: CSVVTEPNEKLFF. DNA of the CDR3: TGCAGCGTTGTGACAGAACCTAATGAAAAACTGTTTTTT.

This clone was detected once. The CDR3 coding sequence is TGTGCCAGCAGCGCCCGGGACAGTCAAAACATTCAGTACTTC. As protein: CASSARDSQNIQYF. The V call is TRBV9, the J call TRBJ2-4, with 7 bases aligning to TRBD1. CDR1 and CDR2 (germline): SGDLS, YYNGEE. V lost 3 bases to trimming and J lost 5 bases; unmatched junction nucleotides: 5. There are 14 residues in the CDR3.

For the CDR3, the DNA is TGTGCCAGCAGTGAAGGGGCAGGGAACAATTCACCCCTCCACTTT. Translating gives CASSEGAGNNSPLHF. This sequence joins TRBV6-1 and TRBJ1-6; possible D gene TRBD1, 5 bases. The CDR3 is 15 amino acids. V was trimmed by 1 base and J by 7 bases, leaving 11 bases between them. Germline CDR1 is MNHNS and CDR2 is SASEGT.

The rearrangement joins TRBV12-1 to TRBJ1-2; the table calls TRBD1, which could not be checked here. TRBV12-1 is a documented pseudogene. This CDR3 has 13 amino acids. The CDR3 spells CASSANRGVGYTF. Written as DNA, the CDR3 is TGTGCCAGCAGCGCAAACAGGGGGGTTGGCTACACCTTC.

Here the CDR3 reads CASSLETVLEQFF. DNA of the CDR3: TGTGCCAGCAGCTTAGAAACAGTCTTAGAGCAGTTCTTC. V usage is TRBV11-2 and J usage is TRBJ2-1; no clear D gene. The CDR3 contains 13 residues. Germline-derived CDR1 and CDR2 are SGHAT and FQNNGV. Trimming removed 0 bases from V and 10 bases from J, with 10 bases in between.

The rearrangement joins TRBV6-5 to TRBJ2-5; D perhaps matches TRBD2 (6 bases). This CDR3 region has 13 residues. Germline V CDR1 and CDR2: MNHEY, SVGAGI. V lost 6 bases and J lost 0, with 8 bases in between. The CDR3 spells CASREGYQETQYF. Here the CDR3 DNA reads TGTGCCAGCAGGGAGGGGTACCAAGAGACCCAGTACTTC.

In this sample, this clone turned up a few times. This chain joins TRBV29-1 and TRBJ1-1; D gene ambiguous. This CDR3 is 12 amino acids long. The V and J ends lost 5 bases and 1 base respectively, with 8 bases between them. Germline CDR1 and CDR2: SQVTM and ANQGSEA. CDR3 DNA sequence: TGCAGCGTTACAGTTCAGAACACTGAAGCTTTCTTT. The encoded protein is CSVTVQNTEAFF.

This clone was seen a handful of times. V and J are TRBV5-5 and TRBJ1-2; D perhaps matches TRBD1 (6 bases). CDR3 size: 16 residues. Germline lookup yields CDR1 SGHKS and CDR2 YYEKEE (reference sequence). Between the trimmed V and J ends, which lost 0 bases and 0 bases, there was a span of 12 bases. The CDR3 here is CASSLGGQRANYGYTF. CDR3 sequence (DNA): TGTGCCAGCAGCTTGGGTGGACAGCGAGCTAACTATGGCTACACCTTC. Full variable domain (outside the CDR3, taken from reference TRBV5-5 and TRBJ1-2): DAGVTQSPTHLIKTRGQQVTLRCSPISGHKSVSWYQQVLGQGPQFIFQYYEKEERGRGNFPDRFSARQFPNYSSELNVNALLLGDSALYLCASSLGGQRANYGYTFGSGTRLTVV.

This clone was counted only a few times. The rearrangement joins TRBV29-1 to TRBJ1-3; 10 bases fit TRBD1. The germline gives CDR1 SQVTM, CDR2 ANQGSEA. The CDR3 is 12 residues long. With V trimmed by 5 bases and J by 11 bases, 6 bases remained unmatched. The CDR3 spells CSVWGQGFPIYF. DNA for the CDR3: TGCAGCGTTTGGGGACAGGGGTTTCCCATATATTTT.

The gene calls are TRBV5-8 and TRBJ2-1; possible D gene TRBD2, 6 bases. V was clipped by 2 bases and J by 7 bases, with 13 bases between them. The CDR3 runs 14 residues. Germline V lookup: CDR1 SGHTS, CDR2 YDEGEE. DNA of the CDR3: TGTGCCAGCAGCTTTGCCAGGGAGGTAAATGAGCAGTTCTTC. Amino acids: CASSFAREVNEQFF.

The V call is TRBV27, the J call TRBJ2-5, with TRBD2 matching 11 bases. The CDR3 sequence is 14 residues long. V was clipped by 3 bases and J by 5 bases; unmatched bases: 2. CDR1 is MNHEY and CDR2 is SMNVEV in the germline V gene (reference sequence). CDR3 DNA: TGTGCCAGCAGTTTTAGCGGGAGGGGGGAGACCCAGTACTTC. Encoded protein: CASSFSGRGETQYF.

The V and J genes are TRBV30 and TRBJ1-6; D uncertain. Germline CDR1 is GTSNPN and CDR2 is SVGIG (reference sequence). Trimming left V 1 base short and J 8 bases short, with 9 bases between. The CDR3 spans 13 residues. This CDR3 is CAWSGTVDSPLHF. In DNA form, the CDR3 reads TGTGCCTGGAGTGGAACAGTCGATTCACCCCTCCACTTT.

The chain joins TRBV6-1 to TRBJ2-2, with 12 bases identical to TRBD2. This CDR3 is 15 amino acids long. The trim removed 4 bases at V and 6 bases at J, leaving 3 bases unmatched. The germline gives CDR1 MNHNS, CDR2 SASEGT. The CDR3 is CASSGLAGVPGELFF. In DNA form, the CDR3 reads TGTGCCAGCAGTGGACTAGCGGGAGTTCCCGGGGAGCTGTTTTTT.

This clone was observed a few times. The rearrangement joins TRBV2 to TRBJ1-6; no definite D call. V shed 3 bases and J shed 8 bases, with 2 bases lying between them. Germline CDR1 and CDR2: SNHLY and FYNNEI. The CDR3 loop spans 11 amino acids. In DNA, the CDR3 is TGTGCCAGCAGTGACGATTCACCCCTCCACTTT. Translating it yields CASSDDSPLHF.